The following is a T cell receptor (beta chain) sequence with its context. Antigen specificity is unknown. The CDR3 consists of 14 residues. V shed 6 bases and J shed 1 base, with 12 bases lying between them. Germline lookup yields CDR1 KGHSH and CDR2 LQKENI. The data stem from a study of shared clonotypes between healthy human individuals. TCRdb's table, derived via immunoSEQ multiplex PCR, lists solely in-frame clones and lacks some. The table shows a few million clones, with 90% to 95% occurring only once. Study outcomes and limitations: In this cohort, only blood was sampled, and tissue repertoires likely differ.

Material: naive CD4+ T cells sorted from blood. The subset here: CD45RA+ positively selected. The sequence derives from a young man in good health. The chain recombines TRBV18 with TRBJ1-1; D gene uncertain. The CDR3 loop is CASSGGTANTEAFF. CDR3 nucleotide sequence: TGTGCCAGCTCGGGCGGAACAGCGAACACTGAAGCTTTCTTT. Together with reference TRBV18 and TRBJ1-1, the CDR3 gives the full variable domain: NAGVMQNPRHLVRRRGQEARLRCSPMKGHSHVYWYRQLPEEGLKFMVYLQKENIIDESGMPKERFSAEFPKEGPSILRIQQVVRGDSAAYFCASSGGTANTEAFFGQGTRLTVV.